A single sample is the source of the 31 T cell receptor beta chains below, sequenced in a study of blood T cell repertoires in COVID-19. Sequencing used immunoSEQ multiplex PCR; TCRdb keeps in-frame clones, though not all of them. The sample records some 160,000 clones, more than 75% being singletons. Material for sequencing was peripheral blood. The receptors come from a man aged 50 or older who had recovered from COVID-19.

This chain connects TRBV13 to TRBJ2-3; 9 bases agree with TRBD1. Trimming removed 3 bases from V and 6 bases from J; junction bases left unmatched: 4. The CDR3 has 14 amino acids. Germline-derived CDR1 and CDR2 are PRHDT and FYEKMQ (reference sequence). The CDR3 region is CASSLGTGRDTQYF. The CDR3 coding sequence is TGTGCCAGCAGCTTGGGGACAGGGAGGGATACGCAGTATTTT.

Here the CDR3 DNA reads TGTGCCAGCAGTTACAGGACAGCCTCTGGAAACACCATATATTTT. It translates to CASSYRTASGNTIYF. The genes are TRBV28 and TRBJ1-3, with a tentative D call TRBD1 (6 bases). Germline-derived CDR1 and CDR2 are MDHEN and SYDVKM. Trimming pared 4 bases from V and 0 bases from J, leaving 10 bases between. The CDR3 loop spans 15 amino acids.

This chain links TRBV5-1 with TRBJ2-2; 12 nucleotides match TRBD2. The CDR3 contains 17 residues. Germline CDR1 and CDR2: SGHRS and YFSETQ. Trimming took 3 bases from V and 7 from J; bases not matched to a gene: 10. The CDR3 nucleotides are TGCGCCAGCAGCTCTAGGACTAGCGGGACCAGTGTCGGGGAGCTGTTTTTT. Translated, it gives CASSSRTSGTSVGELFF.

This sequence joins TRBV29-1 and TRBJ1-4; 12 bases fit TRBD1. The germline CDR1 and CDR2 sequences are SQVTM and ANQGSEA. CDR3 length equals 14 residues. The J segment lost 7 bases and the V segment lost 3 bases, leaving 3 bases of the junction unmatched. The CDR3 spells CSVEGGQGAEKLFF. DNA for the CDR3: TGCAGCGTTGAGGGGGGACAGGGGGCTGAAAAACTGTTTTTT.

About this clone: Other DNA sequences in the sample encode the same CDR3. The V call is TRBV9, the J call TRBJ1-4, with TRBD1 identical over 9 bases. The germline CDR1 and CDR2 sequences are SGDLS and YYNGEE. This CDR3 contains 14 residues. V lost 4 bases, J lost 5 bases, and 3 bases stayed unmatched. CDR3 sequence (DNA): TGTGCCAGCAGCCCCGGACAGGGGAATGAAAAACTGTTTTTT. Amino acid sequence: CASSPGQGNEKLFF.

This chain links TRBV18 with TRBJ2-2; 11 nucleotides line up with TRBD1. The CDR3 length is 15 residues. Losses at the gene ends were 3 bases for V and 5 bases for J; bases not matched to a gene: 2. CDR1 is KGHSH, CDR2 LQKENI, per germline. CDR3 residues: CASSPGQGATGELFF. DNA of the CDR3: TGTGCCAGCTCACCTGGACAGGGGGCGACCGGGGAGCTGTTTTTT.

This chain joins TRBV19 and TRBJ2-3; maybe TRBD1 (6 bases). CDR3 length: 14 residues. V lost 3 bases to trimming and J lost 1 base, with 8 bases between them. CDR1 is LNHDA, CDR2 SQIVND, per germline (reference sequence). The CDR3 coding sequence is TGTGCCAGTAGTATGGGACATCGCACAGATACGCAGTATTTT. Its translation is CASSMGHRTDTQYF.

The V and J genes are TRBV2 and TRBJ1-4, with a possible D match to TRBD1 (5 bases). The CDR3 totals 14 residues. The V end lost 2 bases, the J end lost 3 bases, and 7 bases lay between the germline ends. Germline V gene sequence: CDR1 SNHLY, CDR2 FYNNEI. The DNA of the CDR3 is TGTGCCAGCAGTGAACAGGGATCTAATGAAAAACTGTTTTTT. Translating it yields CASSEQGSNEKLFF.

This chain joins TRBV18 and TRBJ2-7, with 7 bases matching TRBD2. Trimming cost V 5 bases and J 0 bases; bases outside gene matches: 4. This CDR3 contains 14 residues. The germline gives CDR1 KGHSH, CDR2 LQKENI. This chain's CDR3 is CASSDLAVSYEQYF. In DNA, the CDR3 is TGTGCCAGCTCAGATCTAGCGGTCTCCTACGAGCAGTACTTC.

This chain connects TRBV12-3 or TRBV12-4 to TRBJ1-4, with unresolved D. This CDR3 is 12 amino acids long. Deletions cut 1 base from V and 8 bases from J, with 5 bases between. CDR3: CASSLVTEKLFF. The DNA of the CDR3 is TGTGCCAGCAGTTTAGTTACAGAAAAACTGTTTTTT.

The V call is TRBV2, the J call TRBJ2-1; TRBD2 agrees at 10 bases. The V gene end was trimmed by 1 base and the J gene end by 4 bases; junction bases not matched to a gene: 1. The length of the CDR3 is 15 residues. Germline V CDR1 and CDR2: SNHLY, FYNNEI. The CDR3 here is CASSEGTSGYNEQFF. As DNA, the CDR3 is TGTGCCAGCAGTGAAGGGACTAGCGGATACAATGAGCAGTTCTTC. The full variable domain, completed using reference TRBV2 and TRBJ2-1, is EPEVTQTPSHQVTQMGQEVILRCVPISNHLYFYWYRQILGQKVEFLVSFYNNEISEKSEIFDDQFSVERPDGSNFTLKIRSTKLEDSAMYFCASSEGTSGYNEQFFGPGTRLTVL.

V and J are TRBV6-5 and TRBJ2-3; D gene unclear. V was trimmed by 7 bases and J by 6 bases, leaving 11 bases between them. This CDR3 spans 12 amino acids. Per germline, CDR1 MNHEY and CDR2 SVGAGI. As DNA, the CDR3 is TGTGCCAGCACCTTCTCCGCGGATACGCAGTATTTT. Its translation: CASTFSADTQYF.

The chain carries TRBV9 and TRBJ1-5, with D tentatively TRBD1 (6 bases). The V gene's germline CDR1 is SGDLS and CDR2 YYNGEE. V shed 0 bases and J shed 4 bases, with 8 bases lying between them. This CDR3 region has 14 residues. The CDR3 DNA sequence: TGTGCCAGCAGCGTAGCAGGGGATAATCAGCCCCAGCATTTT. This sequence encodes CASSVAGDNQPQHF. Combining the CDR3 with reference TRBV9 and TRBJ1-5 gives the whole variable domain DSGVTQTPKHLITATGQRVTLRCSPRSGDLSVYWYQQSLDQGLQFLIQYYNGEERAKGNILERFSAQQFPDLHSELNLSSLELGDSALYFCASSVAGDNQPQHFGDGTRLSIL.

This chain uses TRBV20-1 with TRBJ2-1, with D possibly TRBD2 on 5 matching bases. The CDR3 runs to 13 residues. The germline V and J ends were trimmed by 3 bases and 6 bases, with 12 bases remaining between them. Germline lookup yields CDR1 DFQATT and CDR2 SNEGSKA (reference sequence). CDR3 sequence reads: CSASRGSPNEQFF. As DNA, the CDR3 is TGCAGTGCTAGTAGAGGGTCTCCCAATGAGCAGTTCTTC.

The J gene is TRBJ2-7, the V gene TRBV28; maybe TRBD1 (5 bases). The CDR3 spans 14 residues. Germline V gene sequence: CDR1 MDHEN, CDR2 SYDVKM. V gave up 4 bases and J gave up 2 bases, with 12 bases separating them. CDR3 sequence (DNA): TGTGCCAGCAGTTCGGCGGACACGACCTACGAGCAGTACTTC. Translating it yields CASSSADTTYEQYF.

V and J are TRBV27 and TRBJ2-7, with 11 bases identical to TRBD1. The trim removed 6 bases at V and 7 bases at J, leaving 5 bases unmatched. Germline V gene sequence: CDR1 MNHEY, CDR2 SMNVEV (reference sequence). The CDR3 has 13 residues. DNA of the CDR3: TGTGCCAGCAGGGGGACAGGGGGGTGGGAGCAGTACTTC. This gives the protein CASRGTGGWEQYF.

The chain employs TRBV27 and TRBJ1-5; 9 nucleotides align to TRBD1. The junction had 7 bases not matched to a gene; V was cut back by 6 bases and J by 1 base. Germline loops: CDR1 MNHEY, CDR2 SMNVEV (reference sequence). The CDR3 is 16 residues long. DNA of the CDR3: TGTGCCAGCAGACGGGTCGACAGGGGGAGCAATCAGCCCCAGCATTTT. Protein product: CASRRVDRGSNQPQHF.

About this clone: Other nucleotide sequences in the sample specify the same CDR3. This CDR3 reads CSAPSGYEQYF. CDR3 sequence (DNA): TGCAGTGCCCCGTCAGGCTACGAGCAGTACTTC. J is TRBJ2-7 and V is TRBV20-1; D remains unclear. CDR1 and CDR2 from the germline V gene are DFQATT and SNEGSKA (reference sequence). CDR3 size: 11 residues. V lost 6 bases and J 3 bases, leaving 9 bases between the germline ends.

This sequence joins TRBV3-1 (or the pseudogene TRBV3-2) and TRBJ1-5; 10 bases agree with TRBD1. Germline lookup yields CDR1 LGHDT and CDR2 YNNKEL (reference sequence). This CDR3 region has 15 residues. The junction had 2 bases not matched to a gene; V was cut back by 2 bases and J by 4 bases. The CDR3 DNA is TGTGCCAGCAGCCAAAGGGGACAGGGGAATCAGCCCCAGCATTTT. It translates to CASSQRGQGNQPQHF.

The rearrangement joins TRBV6-2 or TRBV6-3 to TRBJ1-5; 8 bases align to TRBD1. After removal of 6 bases from V and 6 bases from J, the junction contained 4 bases not matched to a gene. This CDR3 spans 13 amino acids. Per the germline V gene, CDR1 is MNHEY and CDR2 is SVGEGT. DNA of the CDR3: TGTGCCAGCAGCCAGGGGGCGGCTCAGCCCCAGCATTTT. Translated, it gives CASSQGAAQPQHF.

The CDR3 DNA is TGTGCCAGCAGTGCTAGCGGGAACTCTGGGGCCAACGTCCTGACTTTC. Protein: CASSASGNSGANVLTF. This chain connects TRBV2 to TRBJ2-6; 9 bases fit TRBD2. Germline CDR1 and CDR2: SNHLY and FYNNEI. This CDR3 contains 16 residues. The V gene end was trimmed by 4 bases and the J gene end by 0 bases; junction bases not matched to a gene: 1.

This clone was counted between two and nine times. The chain links TRBV7-8 to TRBJ1-6; possible D gene TRBD1, 5 bases. V shed 5 bases and J shed 7 bases, with 12 bases lying between them. In germline, CDR1 is SGHVS, CDR2 FQNEAQ. The CDR3 is 14 amino acids. The CDR3 DNA is TGTGCCAGCAGCCTACAGGCTTCAAATTCACCCCTCCACTTT. Translated, it gives CASSLQASNSPLHF.

The rearrangement links TRBV28 to TRBJ2-7, with D uncertain. CDR1 is MDHEN, CDR2 SYDVKM, per germline. Trimming left V 5 bases short and J 3 bases short, with 5 bases between. The CDR3 contains 11 residues. This CDR3 reads CASSPRYEQYF. The CDR3 DNA is TGTGCCAGCAGTCCTCGCTACGAGCAGTACTTC.

This chain joins TRBV25-1 and TRBJ1-2; 7 positions match TRBD1. The germline gives CDR1 MGHDK, CDR2 SYGVNS. This CDR3 region has 13 residues. Trimming at V came to 4 bases and at J to 4 bases, leaving 3 bases not matched to a gene. The chain's CDR3 is CASSAGQIYGYTF. The CDR3 bases are TGTGCCAGCAGTGCGGGACAGATCTATGGCTACACCTTC.

The genes are TRBV5-1 and TRBJ2-2; the match to TRBD1 covers 9 bases. The ends lost 2 bases at V and 4 bases at J; junction bases unmatched: 9. The germline V gene has CDR1 SGHRS and CDR2 YFSETQ. This CDR3 has 17 amino acids. In DNA, the CDR3 is TGCGCCAGCAGCTTTAGACCGGGACAGGGTGGCACCGGGGAGCTGTTTTTT. This translates into CASSFRPGQGGTGELFF.

The V and J genes are TRBV5-1 and TRBJ2-7, with D possibly being TRBD2 (6 bases). Germline loops: CDR1 SGHRS, CDR2 YFSETQ. V lost 4 bases, J lost 6 bases, and 14 bases lay in between. The length of the CDR3 is 13 residues. The CDR3 here is CASSPGSQGEQYF. DNA for the CDR3: TGCGCCAGCAGCCCCGGGAGCCAAGGCGAGCAGTACTTC. Drawing the rest from reference TRBV5-1 and TRBJ2-7, the complete variable domain is KAGVTQTPRYLIKTRGQQVTLSCSPISGHRSVSWYQQTPGQGLQFLFEYFSETQRNKGNFPGRFSGRQFSNSRSEMNVSTLELGDSALYLCASSPGSQGEQYFGPGTRLTVT.

The chain combines TRBV7-9 with TRBJ2-7; a weak D match, TRBD2 (7 bases). Deletions cut 10 bases from V and 4 bases from J, with 23 bases between. Germline V gene lookup returns CDR1 SEHNR and CDR2 FQNEAQ (reference sequence). The CDR3 totals 15 residues. The CDR3 DNA reads TGTGCCACCAAAACTTTCATAGAGGGGGGGTACGAGCAGTACTTC. As protein: CATKTFIEGGYEQYF.

CDR3 residues: CASSLGEDMNTEAFF. CDR3 nucleotides: TGTGCCAGCAGCTTAGGAGAGGACATGAACACTGAAGCTTTCTTT. The gene calls are TRBV11-1 and TRBJ1-1; possible D gene TRBD1, 5 bases. Looked up from germline, CDR1 is SGHAT and CDR2 is FQDESV (reference sequence). The ends were cut back, 1 base at V and 0 bases at J, with 9 bases in the middle. The length of the CDR3 is 15 residues.

The chain has TRBV6-6 and TRBJ2-3; 10 nucleotides line up with TRBD2. The CDR3 covers 15 residues. V dropped 6 bases and J dropped 1; count of bases not matched to a gene: 4. Germline assignment: CDR1 MNHNY and CDR2 SVGAGI (reference sequence). CDR3 loop: CASRGSGRGTDTQYF. The DNA of the CDR3 is TGTGCCAGCAGGGGGAGCGGGAGGGGCACAGATACGCAGTATTTT.

This sequence joins TRBV19 and TRBJ1-1; 9 bases agree with TRBD1. The junction had 4 bases not matched to a gene; V was cut back by 4 bases and J by 4 bases. Germline V gene sequence: CDR1 LNHDA, CDR2 SQIVND (reference sequence). This CDR3 region has 14 residues. In nucleotides, the CDR3 is TGTGCCAGTAGTACGGGACAGGGATTCACTGAAGCTTTCTTT. Residues: CASSTGQGFTEAFF.

V usage is TRBV24-1 and J usage is TRBJ2-2; perhaps TRBD1 as D (6 bases). The length of the CDR3 is 14 residues. Trimming stripped 7 bases from V and 1 base from J, with 9 bases between. Germline values: CDR1 KGHDR, CDR2 SFDVKD. CDR3 in DNA: TGTGCCACCAGCCGACAGGAGAACACCGGGGAGCTGTTTTTT. Its translation is CATSRQENTGELFF.